Following are 28 T cell receptor beta chains from one sample sequenced in a study of T cells in Graves' hyperthyroidism and ophthalmopathy. Amplification yielded TCR beta CDR3 regions, with RNA transcripts as the source. A first-round RT-PCR of the TCR CDR3 used the HTBI primer set. Via MiXCR, TCRdb re-called the multiplex PCR reads, giving one row per CDR3 protein. The sample has hundreds of thousands of distinct CDR3 sequences; approximately 15% are singletons. Sequencing was carried out using blood. All receptors derive from a woman in her thirties with Graves' hyperthyroidism that later progressed to Graves' ophthalmopathy.

This rearrangement joins TRBV28 to TRBJ2-3; 10 nucleotides align to TRBD2. V dropped 5 bases and J dropped 4; count of bases not matched to a gene: 6. There are 15 residues in the CDR3. Germline values: CDR1 MDHEN, CDR2 SYDVKM. The CDR3 region is CASSPGLASPDTQYF. Written as DNA, the CDR3 is TGTGCCAGCAGTCCGGGACTAGCGTCCCCAGATACGCAGTATTTT.

Worth noting for this clonotype: A read error may explain this, as a much larger clone is one base away. The chain uses TRBV3-1 and TRBJ2-7, with TRBD2 matching 13 bases. Germline CDR1 and CDR2: LGHDT and YNNKEL (reference sequence). This CDR3 spans 17 amino acids. The CDR3 DNA reads TGTGCCAGCAGCCAAGATCCGGGACTAGCGGGGTCCTACGAGCACTACTTC. Amino acid sequence: CASSQDPGLAGSYEHYF.

This clonotype was seen many times. The chain recombines TRBV20-1 with TRBJ1-6; TRBD1 matches at 7 bases. The V gene end was trimmed by 3 bases and the J gene end by 8 bases; junction bases not matched to a gene: 7. The germline V gene encodes CDR1 DFQATT and CDR2 SNEGSKA (reference sequence). The CDR3 is 14 amino acids. The CDR3 DNA sequence: TGCAGTGCTAGTATGCCAGGGGGGTATTCACCCCTCCACTTT. This gives the protein CSASMPGGYSPLHF.

Ten or more counts support this clonotype. The chain recombines TRBV7-9 with TRBJ2-7; TRBD2 matches at 7 bases. The CDR3 is 13 amino acids. From germline, CDR1 is SEHNR and CDR2 FQNEAQ (reference sequence). V was pared by 6 bases and J by 0 bases, with 2 bases of the junction left unmatched. The CDR3 loop is CASRGDYSYEQYF. DNA of the CDR3: TGTGCCAGCAGAGGGGACTACTCCTACGAGCAGTACTTC.

The chain joins TRBV12-3 or TRBV12-4 to TRBJ1-5; D gene ambiguous. The ends were cut back, 5 bases at V and 7 bases at J, with 12 bases in the middle. This CDR3 contains 13 residues. The CDR3 DNA is TGTGCCAGCAGTCCCCGGGTGGAACAGCCCCAGCATTTT. The encoded protein is CASSPRVEQPQHF.

This clonotype was seen at least ten times. The chain uses TRBV12-3 or TRBV12-4 and TRBJ1-4; a possible D gene is TRBD1 (6 bases). The CDR3 has 14 amino acids. Trimming removed 6 bases at V and 5 bases at J, with 13 bases between. CDR3 coding DNA: TGTGCCAGCAGCTCACAGGGATCCAATGAAAAACTGTTTTTT. This codes for CASSSQGSNEKLFF.

This clonotype was observed a handful of times. The chain links TRBV5-1 to TRBJ1-4; TRBD1 aligns across 7 bases. This CDR3 comprises 18 residues. V gave up 4 bases and J gave up 0 bases; unmatched junction bases: 12. CDR1 and CDR2 (germline): SGHRS, YFSETQ. Written as DNA, the CDR3 is TGCGCCAGCAGCCTTGCCCGGGACAGATTGGCAACTAATGAAAAACTGTTTTTT. Amino acid sequence: CASSLARDRLATNEKLFF.

The chain has TRBV20-1 and TRBJ1-1, with TRBD1 as a possible D gene (5 bases). Trimming cost V 3 bases and J 2 bases, with 7 bases left between them. CDR1 is DFQATT, CDR2 SNEGSKA, per germline (reference sequence). The CDR3 spans 12 residues. CDR3 coding DNA: TGCAGTGCTAGGGACACTAACACTGAAGCTTTCTTT. Its translation: CSARDTNTEAFF.

The sample holds many counts of this clonotype. This chain uses TRBV12-3 or TRBV12-4 with TRBJ1-3; D ambiguous. This CDR3 is 15 amino acids long. The V gene lost 3 bases and the J gene lost 0 bases, with 9 bases spanning the gap. CDR3: CASSFQAASGNTIYF. The CDR3 coding sequence is TGTGCCAGCAGTTTTCAGGCAGCCTCTGGAAACACCATATATTTT.

The table lists this clonotype with many counts. The chain links TRBV6-2 or TRBV6-3 to TRBJ2-7; a weak D match, TRBD1 (6 bases). V was shortened by 4 bases and J by 3 bases, with 7 bases between the two germline ends. The germline V gene encodes CDR1 MNHEY and CDR2 SVGEGT. There are 12 residues in the CDR3. CDR3 DNA: TGTGCCAGCAGTTGGGACAACTACGAGCAGTACTTC. It translates to CASSWDNYEQYF.

This clonotype was counted at least ten times. This chain links TRBV2 with TRBJ1-3; D might be TRBD1 (5 bases). Trimming cost V 4 bases and J 1 base, with 17 bases left between them. This CDR3 region has 17 residues. Germline V gives CDR1 SNHLY, CDR2 FYNNEI. CDR3 nucleotides: TGTGCCAGCAGTGTAAACAGGCCCCTGGAATCTGGAAACACCATATATTTT. It is translated as CASSVNRPLESGNTIYF.

This clonotype showed up many times. The chain uses TRBV6-5 and TRBJ1-2; 8 nucleotides match TRBD1. J gave up 0 bases and V 4 bases, and 10 bases lay outside the gene matches. CDR3 length equals 17 residues. Looked up from germline, CDR1 is MNHEY and CDR2 is SVGAGI. The CDR3 spells CASSSSGGISTNYGYTF. In nucleotides, the CDR3 is TGTGCCAGCAGTTCTTCAGGGGGCATCTCTACTAACTATGGCTACACCTTC.

The CDR3 reads CASSQGRPWTDTANYGYTF. In DNA form, the CDR3 reads TGTGCCAGCAGCCAAGGTCGGCCCTGGACAGATACAGCTAACTATGGCTACACCTTC. The chain employs TRBV14 and TRBJ1-2; D is perhaps TRBD1 (6 bases). Germline CDR1 is SGHDN and CDR2 is FVKESK. The CDR3 sequence is 19 residues long. Trimming took off 1 base at V and 0 bases at J, with 21 bases between the two ends.

This clonotype was recorded a few times. The chain joins TRBV7-9 to TRBJ2-4; no clear D. CDR3 length equals 15 residues. Germline CDR1 and CDR2: SEHNR and FQNEAQ (reference sequence). V dropped 5 bases and J dropped 7 bases, with 18 bases sitting between them. The CDR3, as DNA: TGTGCCAGCAGCCCCGGCGGTTTCCGCCGGAACATTCAGTACTTC. This encodes CASSPGGFRRNIQYF.

The chain recombines TRBV18 with TRBJ2-7; no clear D. This CDR3 contains 15 residues. Germline CDR1 KGHSH, CDR2 LQKENI. Trimming removed 2 bases at V and 2 bases at J, with 13 bases between. DNA of the CDR3: TGTGCCAGCTCACCAGAGGCGGACCCCGCCTACGAGCAGTACTTC. Its translation: CASSPEADPAYEQYF.

Only a few counts were recorded for this clonotype. The gene calls are TRBV6-1 and TRBJ1-1; a possible D gene is TRBD1 (5 bases). V was trimmed by 6 bases and J by 6 bases, leaving 14 bases between them. CDR1 is MNHNS and CDR2 is SASEGT in the germline V gene. This CDR3 has 13 amino acids. As DNA, the CDR3 is TGTGCCAGCAGGATAAGGGGAAGCGCTGAAGCTTTCTTT. Protein sequence: CASRIRGSAEAFF.

This clonotype was seen ten or more times. This chain joins TRBV28 and TRBJ2-7; D gene ambiguous. V was pared by 5 bases and J by 2 bases, with 13 bases between. Germline V gives CDR1 MDHEN, CDR2 SYDVKM. The CDR3 contains 14 residues. In DNA form, the CDR3 reads TGTGCCAGCAGTCCTGGGCAGGAAACCTACGAGCAGTACTTC. This codes for CASSPGQETYEQYF.

This clonotype was recorded at least ten times. This chain links TRBV25-1 with TRBJ2-5; 11 bases agree with TRBD1. This CDR3 contains 16 residues. The junction had 7 bases not matched to a gene; V was cut back by 7 bases and J by 0 bases. CDR1 and CDR2 from the germline V gene are MGHDK and SYGVNS. CDR3 amino acids: CASTQDRGPHQETQYF. The CDR3 nucleotides are TGTGCCAGCACACAGGACAGGGGGCCCCACCAAGAGACCCAGTACTTC.

Many counts were recorded for this clonotype. J is TRBJ1-3 and V is TRBV2; D is unclear. V lost 7 bases to trimming and J lost 0 bases, with 16 bases between them. The CDR3 is 16 residues long. Germline CDR1 reads SNHLY; CDR2 reads FYNNEI. CDR3 DNA: TGTGCCAGCAAGATGAGTGTTGGGTACTCTGGAAACACCATATATTTT. Protein sequence: CASKMSVGYSGNTIYF. Full variable domain (rest looked up from reference TRBV2 and TRBJ1-3): EPEVTQTPSHQVTQMGQEVILRCVPISNHLYFYWYRQILGQKVEFLVSFYNNEISEKSEIFDDQFSVERPDGSNFTLKIRSTKLEDSAMYFCASKMSVGYSGNTIYFGEGSWLTVV.

In this sample, this clonotype turned up many times. The chain couples TRBV27 to TRBJ2-1, with TRBD2 identical over 11 bases. The V gene end was trimmed by 2 bases and the J gene end by 1 base; junction bases not matched to a gene: 10. The CDR3 covers 19 residues. Germline-derived CDR1 and CDR2 are MNHEY and SMNVEV (reference sequence). CDR3 sequence reads: CASSLPGTSGKHSYNEQFF. CDR3 in DNA: TGTGCCAGCAGTTTACCCGGGACTAGCGGTAAACATTCCTACAATGAGCAGTTCTTC.

The chain combines TRBV24-1 with TRBJ2-3; the D gene is possibly TRBD2 (5 bases). The germline V gene encodes CDR1 KGHDR and CDR2 SFDVKD. V was pared by 3 bases and J by 5 bases, with 20 bases between. The CDR3 length is 17 residues. CDR3 DNA sequence: TGTGCCACCAGTGATCCTGTAAAAGGAGCGGAGAGAGATACGCAGTATTTT. Its translation: CATSDPVKGAERDTQYF.

This clonotype was counted many times. V is TRBV15 and J is TRBJ1-4, with D perhaps matching TRBD1 (6 bases). The V end was cut by 1 base, the J end by 2 bases, with 11 bases between. The CDR3 is 16 residues long. Looked up from germline, CDR1 is LNHNV and CDR2 is YYDKDF (reference sequence). The CDR3 here is CATSRVGGRTNEKLFF. CDR3 coding DNA: TGTGCCACCAGCAGAGTTGGGGGGCGGACTAATGAAAAACTGTTTTTT. Complete variable domain (other parts from reference TRBV15 and TRBJ1-4): DAMVIQNPRYQVTQFGKPVTLSCSQTLNHNVMYWYQQKSSQAPKLLFHYYDKDFNNEADTPDNFQSRRPNTSFCFLDIRSPGLGDTAMYLCATSRVGGRTNEKLFFGSGTQLSVL.

This clonotype has ten or more counts. The V and J genes are TRBV27 and TRBJ2-4; 10 nucleotides agree with TRBD2. Germline CDR1 is MNHEY and CDR2 is SMNVEV (reference sequence). The trim removed 4 bases at V and 9 bases at J, leaving 12 bases unmatched. This CDR3 has 16 amino acids. CDR3: CASSSPLAGDDGIQYF. The CDR3 region has the DNA TGTGCCAGCAGTTCCCCGCTAGCGGGAGATGATGGCATTCAGTACTTC.

This clonotype was counted ten times or more. J is TRBJ2-1 and V is TRBV7-2; 7 nucleotides line up with TRBD1. The CDR3 contains 15 residues. Germline lookup yields CDR1 SGHTA and CDR2 FQGNSA. V trimming: 5 bases; J trimming: 0 bases; junction bases outside the gene matches: 4. CDR3 nucleotides: TGTGCCAGCAGCCTGAGGGACAGCTCCTACAATGAGCAGTTCTTC. Encoded protein: CASSLRDSSYNEQFF.

This clonotype appeared a few times. This sequence joins TRBV18 and TRBJ1-2, with 7 bases matching TRBD1. Germline CDR1 reads KGHSH; CDR2 reads LQKENI. The CDR3 spans 15 residues. The V segment lost 3 bases and the J segment 5 bases; nucleotides outside the gene matches: 9. Here the CDR3 DNA reads TGTGCCAGCTCACCGGGGGGACAGTCTGGATATGGCTACACCTTC. Residues: CASSPGGQSGYGYTF.

This clonotype was recorded only once. A much larger clone lies a single base off, so this may be a read error. The gene calls are TRBV12-3 or TRBV12-4 and TRBJ2-2; tentatively, D is TRBD1 (6 bases). The length of the CDR3 is 14 residues. V lost 6 bases to trimming and J lost 3 bases, with 11 bases between them. This CDR3 reads CASRQGPYTGELFF. CDR3 nucleotides: TGTGCCAGCAGACAGGGTCCGTACACCGGGGAGCTGTTTTTT.

This clonotype was counted ten times or more. This rearrangement joins TRBV2 to TRBJ2-7; 8 nucleotides agree with TRBD1. The CDR3 has 16 amino acids. V lost 4 bases and J lost 1; bases outside the gene matches: 9. CDR1 is SNHLY, CDR2 FYNNEI, per germline. Here the CDR3 DNA reads TGTGCCAGCAGTGGGGGACAGGCAGGTTTTTCCTACGAGCAGTACTTC. It encodes CASSGGQAGFSYEQYF.

In regard to this clonotype: This may be a read error, as it is one base from a much larger clone. The chain is built from TRBV20-1 and TRBJ2-7; D is possibly TRBD1 (5 bases). Looked up from germline, CDR1 is DFQATT and CDR2 is SNEGSKA (reference sequence). The CDR3 spans 15 residues. This CDR3 reads CSVPPPQGSSSEQYF. CDR3 DNA: TGCAGTGTCCCCCCCCCCCAGGGCAGCTCCTCCGAGCAGTACTTC.